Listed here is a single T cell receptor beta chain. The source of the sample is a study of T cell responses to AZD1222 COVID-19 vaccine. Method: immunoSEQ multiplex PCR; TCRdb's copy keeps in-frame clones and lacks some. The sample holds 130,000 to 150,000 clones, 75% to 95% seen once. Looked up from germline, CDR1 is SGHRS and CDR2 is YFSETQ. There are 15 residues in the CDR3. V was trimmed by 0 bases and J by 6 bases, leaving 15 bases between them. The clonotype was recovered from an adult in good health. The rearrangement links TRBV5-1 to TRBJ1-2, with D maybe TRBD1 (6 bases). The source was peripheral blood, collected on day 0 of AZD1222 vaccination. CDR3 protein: CASSLAAGEGNGYTF. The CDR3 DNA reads TGCGCCAGCAGCTTGGCGGCAGGGGAGGGTAATGGCTACACCTTC.